These 16 T cell receptor beta chains originate from one sample sequenced in a study of cytomegalovirus exposure and HLA in healthy donors. Sequencing was performed with immunoSEQ multiplex PCR; in TCRdb, only in-frame clones are kept and a portion is missing. The sample includes approximately 64,000 clones, approximately 90% of them seen just once. Sequenced input: PBMCs. The receptors here all came from a woman aged 18-29 years in good health and CMV-seronegative.

This clone came up a few times. The CDR3: CASSEVRGSGNTIYF. The CDR3 DNA reads TGTGCCAGCAGTGAAGTCAGGGGCTCTGGAAACACCATATATTTT. The gene calls are TRBV2 and TRBJ1-3; tentative D call: TRBD1 (6 bases). V shed 1 base and J shed 0 bases, with 7 bases lying between them. The CDR3 has 15 amino acids. From germline, CDR1 is SNHLY and CDR2 FYNNEI.

For the CDR3, the DNA is TGTGCCAGCAGTTCTAGGACAGGGTCCTCCTACGAGCAGTACTTC. Translation gives CASSSRTGSSYEQYF. The chain couples TRBV28 to TRBJ2-7, with TRBD1 matching 8 bases. This CDR3 region has 15 residues. Germline-derived CDR1 and CDR2 are MDHEN and SYDVKM. The ends lost 4 bases at V and 0 bases at J; junction bases unmatched: 5.

This clone was observed a handful of times. The V call is TRBV5-4, the J call TRBJ1-3, with TRBD1 identical over 8 bases. The length of the CDR3 is 15 residues. J gave up 3 bases and V 2 bases, and 4 bases lay outside the gene matches. The germline gives CDR1 SGHNT, CDR2 YYREEE (reference sequence). For the CDR3, the DNA is TGTGCCAGCAGCTTACGAGGACAGGGTGGAAACACCATATATTTT. Amino acid sequence: CASSLRGQGGNTIYF.

This clone was counted once. This chain links TRBV5-1 with TRBJ1-2; 11 bases fit TRBD1. Germline CDR1 and CDR2: SGHRS and YFSETQ. This CDR3 spans 19 amino acids. V lost 4 bases to trimming and J lost 4 bases; unmatched junction nucleotides: 18. The CDR3 sequence: CASSRGLRGQGAQGYGYTF. CDR3 in DNA: TGCGCCAGCAGCCGAGGACTCCGCGGACAGGGGGCGCAGGGCTATGGCTACACCTTC.

J is TRBJ1-1 and V is TRBV28; 7 positions agree with TRBD1. The junction had 9 bases not matched to a gene; V was cut back by 5 bases and J by 6 bases. The CDR3 consists of 14 residues. CDR1 is MDHEN and CDR2 is SYDVKM in the germline V gene. CDR3 bases: TGTGCCAGCAGTCCCCACTTCCAGGGGGCTGAAGCTTTCTTT. Its translation is CASSPHFQGAEAFF. Looking up the rest from reference TRBV28 and TRBJ1-1 gives the full variable domain: DVKVTQSSRYLVKRTGEKVFLECVQDMDHENMFWYRQDPGLGLRLIYFSYDVKMKEKGDIPEGYSVSREKKERFSLILESASTNQTSMYLCASSPHFQGAEAFFGQGTRLTVV.

The rearrangement uses TRBV28 and TRBJ1-2, with D maybe TRBD1 (5 bases). This CDR3 has 11 amino acids. V gave up 8 bases and J gave up 8 bases, with 12 bases separating them. Per the germline V gene, CDR1 is MDHEN and CDR2 is SYDVKM. CDR3 loop: CASGGTWGYTF. The CDR3 nucleotides read TGTGCCAGCGGCGGGACCTGGGGCTACACCTTC.

This sequence joins TRBV7-9 and TRBJ1-3, with D unclear. The CDR3 consists of 13 residues. V was cut by 8 bases and J by 3 bases, with 11 bases left in between. In germline, CDR1 is SEHNR, CDR2 FQNEAQ (reference sequence). CDR3 region: CASGQLLGNTIYF. CDR3 nucleotides: TGTGCCAGCGGGCAGTTGCTTGGAAACACCATATATTTT.

This clone turned up a few times. This chain uses TRBV5-6 with TRBJ1-5, with no clear D. The CDR3 is 15 residues long. V dropped 0 bases and J dropped 7 bases, with 14 bases sitting between them. From germline, CDR1 is SGHDT and CDR2 YYEEEE. CDR3 region: CASSLGFSGRQPQHF. The CDR3 DNA reads TGTGCCAGCAGCTTGGGGTTTAGCGGGCGACAGCCCCAGCATTTT.

This CDR3 reads CASSMGGETQYF. The DNA for the CDR3 is TGTGCCAGTAGTATGGGGGGGGAGACCCAGTACTTC. V and J are TRBV19 and TRBJ2-5; 7 positions match TRBD2. Germline CDR1 is LNHDA and CDR2 is SQIVND (reference sequence). V was pared by 3 bases and J by 5 bases, with 0 bases of the junction left unmatched. The CDR3 runs 12 residues. Looking up the rest from reference TRBV19 and TRBJ2-5 gives the full variable domain: DGGITQSPKYLFRKEGQNVTLSCEQNLNHDAMYWYRQDPGQGLRLIYYSQIVNDFQKGDIAEGYSVSREKKESFPLTVTSAQKNPTAFYLCASSMGGETQYFGPGTRLLVL.

The chain uses TRBV28 and TRBJ2-7; TRBD2 agrees at 9 bases. V was pared by 10 bases and J by 6 bases, with 10 bases of the junction left unmatched. The CDR3 is made up of 13 amino acids. Germline assignment: CDR1 MDHEN and CDR2 SYDVKM. In DNA form, the CDR3 reads TGTGCCACCATAGCGGGGGTCGAAAGCGAGCAGTACTTC. It yields the protein CATIAGVESEQYF.

V and J are TRBV9 and TRBJ2-3; no firm D call. V was shortened by 0 bases and J by 6 bases, with 8 bases between the two germline ends. The CDR3 length is 13 residues. Per germline, CDR1 SGDLS and CDR2 YYNGEE. The CDR3 nucleotides read TGTGCCAGCAGCGTAGATGCGGCGGATACGCAGTATTTT. It specifies CASSVDAADTQYF. The whole variable domain, remainder taken from reference TRBV9 and TRBJ2-3, is DSGVTQTPKHLITATGQRVTLRCSPRSGDLSVYWYQQSLDQGLQFLIQYYNGEERAKGNILERFSAQQFPDLHSELNLSSLELGDSALYFCASSVDAADTQYFGPGTRLTVL.

V gene TRBV19 combines with J gene TRBJ2-3, with TRBD2 identical over 7 bases. V lost 6 bases to trimming and J lost 3 bases; unmatched junction nucleotides: 0. This CDR3 has 12 amino acids. Looked up from germline, CDR1 is LNHDA and CDR2 is SQIVND (reference sequence). The CDR3 DNA is TGTGCCAGTAGCGGGAGGACAGATACGCAGTATTTT. This sequence encodes CASSGRTDTQYF.

V usage is TRBV5-1 and J usage is TRBJ2-3; weak D call: TRBD2 (6 bases). This CDR3 contains 16 residues. V gave up 0 bases and J gave up 3 bases, with 14 bases separating them. The germline V gene has CDR1 SGHRS and CDR2 YFSETQ. The CDR3 protein is CASSLVASSATDTQYF. In DNA form, the CDR3 reads TGCGCCAGCAGCTTGGTTGCGTCTAGCGCGACAGATACGCAGTATTTT. Full variable domain (outside the CDR3, taken from reference TRBV5-1 and TRBJ2-3): KAGVTQTPRYLIKTRGQQVTLSCSPISGHRSVSWYQQTPGQGLQFLFEYFSETQRNKGNFPGRFSGRQFSNSRSEMNVSTLELGDSALYLCASSLVASSATDTQYFGPGTRLTVL.

The V gene is TRBV5-1, the J gene TRBJ1-5; 7 nucleotides align to TRBD1. J was trimmed by 1 base and V by 4 bases; bases with no gene match: 5. The CDR3 sequence is 15 residues long. Germline V gene lookup returns CDR1 SGHRS and CDR2 YFSETQ. CDR3 coding DNA: TGCGCCAGCAGCCCCCCGACAGGGAGCAATCAGCCCCAGCATTTT. This codes for CASSPPTGSNQPQHF.

The chain carries TRBV30 and TRBJ2-1; TRBD2 matches at 8 bases. CDR1 and CDR2 (germline): GTSNPN, SVGIG (reference sequence). This CDR3 region has 16 residues. The V segment lost 3 bases and the J segment 3 bases; nucleotides outside the gene matches: 10. Here the CDR3 DNA reads TGTGCCTGGAGCCTCCGGACTAGCTCTTTCTACAATGAGCAGTTCTTC. Amino acids: CAWSLRTSSFYNEQFF.

V usage is TRBV6-6 and J usage is TRBJ2-1; no reliable D call. CDR3 size: 13 residues. The germline V gene has CDR1 MNHNY and CDR2 SVGAGI (reference sequence). With 0 bases removed from V and 5 bases from J, the gap between germline ends came to 5 bases. CDR3 DNA sequence: TGTGCCAGCAGTTACTCGAACAACAATGAGCAGTTCTTC. Amino acids: CASSYSNNNEQFF.